Presented here are 2 T cell receptor beta chains from one specimen sequenced in a study of T cell changes during pregnancy in multiple sclerosis. Profiled with immunoSEQ multiplex PCR; TCRdb holds only in-frame clones, not every one. The table has 60,000 or so clones, roughly 89% seen once; the top ten hold around 0.5%. This specimen was CD4+ T cells from peripheral blood mononuclear cells, taken after pregnancy. All receptors come from a female donor in good health, enrolled as a control in a pregnancy study.

The J gene is TRBJ1-1, the V gene TRBV27, with D tentatively TRBD1 (5 bases). Looked up from germline, CDR1 is MNHEY and CDR2 is SMNVEV (reference sequence). The CDR3 is 12 residues long. V lost 6 bases to trimming and J lost 7 bases, with 12 bases between them. The CDR3: CASRWMGGEAFF. The CDR3 DNA reads TGTGCCAGCAGGTGGATGGGGGGTGAAGCTTTCTTT.

The chain couples TRBV6-5 to TRBJ2-1; 8 bases are shared with TRBD1. In germline, CDR1 is MNHEY, CDR2 SVGAGI. The trim removed 5 bases at V and 7 bases at J, leaving 10 bases unmatched. This CDR3 contains 15 residues. The CDR3 spells CASSLNPGQVNEQFF. CDR3 sequence (DNA): TGTGCCAGCAGTCTGAACCCGGGACAGGTGAATGAGCAGTTCTTC.